These 12 T cell receptor beta chains originate from one sample sequenced in a study of T cells in women clearing cervical HPV infection. Repertoires were generated with immunoSEQ multiplex PCR, while TCRdb's copy carries only in-frame clones and drops some. The sample table sets out 20,000 to 25,000 clones. The sequenced sample was blood buffy coat. All receptors derive from a woman between 18 and 75 years old with a cervical HPV16 infection that either progressed to CIN3+ or cleared (not recorded which).

Note on this clone: The CDR3 end lies 3 residues beyond the end of the read and is filled in from the germline J gene. The J gene is TRBJ2-2, the V gene TRBV30; 7 bases line up with TRBD1. The germline CDR1 and CDR2 sequences are GTSNPN and SVGIG (reference sequence). The junction had 2 bases not matched to a gene; V was cut back by 4 bases and J by 0 bases. The CDR3 covers 14 residues. The CDR3 sequence is CAWTDRANTGELFF. Partial CDR3 DNA: TGTGCCTGGACCGACAGGGCGAACACCGGGGAG. Full variable domain (outside the CDR3, taken from reference TRBV30 and TRBJ2-2): SQTIHQWPATLVQPVGSPLSLECTVEGTSNPNLYWYRQAAGRGLQLLFYSVGIGQISSEVPQNLSASRPQDRQFILSSKKLLLSDSGFYLCAWTDRANTGELFFGEGSRLTVL.

Comment on this clone: The observed sequence ends 3 residues before the CDR3 terminus, with the missing tail filled in from the germline J gene. This chain links TRBV5-1 with TRBJ1-6; D may be TRBD1 (6 bases). The CDR3 consists of 16 residues. Germline values: CDR1 SGHRS, CDR2 YFSETQ. The V end was cut by 1 base, the J end by 9 bases, with 17 bases between. This CDR3 reads CASSLYSDSLGSPLHF. CDR3 bases read: TGCGCCAGCAGCTTGTACTCGGACAGCTTGGGTTCACCC.

Comment on this clone: The junction does not match germline at one end; this may be a read error. The observed sequence ends 3 residues before the CDR3 terminus, with the missing tail filled in from the germline J gene. The chain combines TRBV7-7 with TRBJ2-2, with D perhaps TRBD1 (5 bases). Per the germline V gene, CDR1 is SSHAT and CDR2 is FNYEAQ (reference sequence). CDR3 length equals 14 residues. The CDR3 loop is CASSPYSGANVLFF. The part of the CDR3 DNA that was read is TGTGCTAGCAGCCCATACTCTGGGGCCAACGTG.

A remark on this clone: The CDR3 end is not reached by the read, which stops 3 residues before it; the germline J gene fills it in. V and J are TRBV10-3 and TRBJ2-3, with 8 bases matching TRBD2. Losses at the gene ends were 5 bases for V and 4 bases for J; bases not matched to a gene: 5. There are 14 residues in the CDR3. Germline values: CDR1 ENHRY, CDR2 SYGVKD. The DNA read from the CDR3 is TGTGCCATCAGTTTGCAGCGGGAGTCAGATACG. Translating it yields CAISLQRESDT. The full CDR3 is CAISLQRESDTQYF.

Turning to this clone: The read gets to within 3 residues of the CDR3 end, and the germline J gene fills in the rest. The chain uses TRBV20-1 and TRBJ2-1; maybe TRBD1 (5 bases). Per the germline V gene, CDR1 is DFQATT and CDR2 is SNEGSKA (reference sequence). V lost 2 bases, J lost 0 bases, and 11 bases lay in between. This CDR3 region has 15 residues. CDR3 DNA, as far as it was read: TGCAGTGCTAGAAAGGGGCCGAGCTCCTACAATGAG. As protein: CSARKGPSSYNE. The whole CDR3 sequence is CSARKGPSSYNEQFF.

About this clone: The junction and the germline gene differ at one end; a read error may be behind it. The same CDR3 is also encoded by other DNA sequences in this sample. Here the CDR3 reads CASRQSSGNTIYF. Incomplete CDR3 DNA: TGTGCCAGCCGACAAAGCTCTGGAAACACG. This chain uses TRBV19 with TRBJ1-3; D gene unclear. The CDR3 end falls 3 residues outside the read, so it is completed with the germline J gene. The CDR3 sequence is 13 residues long. The V gene's germline CDR1 is LNHDA and CDR2 SQIVND (reference sequence).

Note on this clone: With the read ending 3 residues before the CDR3 end, the germline J gene is used to fill in that end. This chain uses TRBV6-2 or TRBV6-3 with TRBJ2-7; 11 nucleotides line up with TRBD2. Germline V lookup: CDR1 MNHEY, CDR2 SVGEGT. This CDR3 region has 17 residues. Trimming at V came to 1 base and at J to 5 bases, leaving 10 bases not matched to a gene. The CDR3 bases that were read are TGTGCCAGCAGTTACTTGGGACTAGCGGTGGTGGCTCACGAG. Translation: CASSYLGLAVVAHE. From start to end, the CDR3 is CASSYLGLAVVAHEQYF.

Details on this clone: The read ends 3 residues shy of where the CDR3 ends; the end is completed using the germline J gene. The chain employs TRBV6-2 or TRBV6-3 and TRBJ1-1, with D possibly TRBD1 on 5 matching bases. The V end lost 5 bases, the J end lost 5 bases, and 6 bases lay between the germline ends. Germline CDR1 and CDR2: MNHEY and SVGEGT. The CDR3 totals 11 residues. The CDR3 is CASSRGTEAFF. The part of the CDR3 DNA that was read is TGTGCCAGCAGTCGGGGGACTGAA.

In regard to this clone: The read ends 3 residues shy of where the CDR3 ends; the end is completed using the germline J gene. V gene TRBV30 combines with J gene TRBJ1-2; no reliable D call. CDR3 length: 13 residues. CDR1 is GTSNPN, CDR2 SVGIG, per germline (reference sequence). The CDR3 DNA, read in part, is TGTGCCTGGAGTAGGCGGCAGTCCGATACC. It translates to CAWSRRQSDT. In full, the CDR3 reads CAWSRRQSDTYTF.

As to this clone: Read data end 3 residues before the CDR3 end; the end is taken from the germline J gene. This chain connects TRBV11-3 to TRBJ2-7, with TRBD2 matching 7 bases. There are 12 residues in the CDR3. Germline V gene lookup returns CDR1 SGHNT and CDR2 YENEEA. Trimming cost V 4 bases and J 5 bases; bases outside gene matches: 2. This CDR3 is CASSSGTNEQYF. CDR3 bases read: TGTGCCAGCAGCTCCGGGACTAACGAG.

Of note for this clone: Read sequence stops 3 residues before the CDR3 end, and the germline J gene provides the missing end. This specimen includes other DNA sequences encoding the same CDR3. The chain combines TRBV18 with TRBJ2-5; D is possibly TRBD1 (6 bases). The germline V gene encodes CDR1 KGHSH and CDR2 LQKENI. CDR3 size: 17 residues. Deletions cut 0 bases from V and 3 bases from J, with 17 bases between. The CDR3 loop is CASSPPSVAGVKETQYF. The covered CDR3 bases are TGTGCCAGCTCACCACCGAGCGTGGCAGGGGTGAAAGAGACC.

Regarding this clone: The read terminates 3 residues before the CDR3 end, so the remaining end is supplied by the germline J gene. V usage is TRBV19 and J usage is TRBJ2-3; D may be TRBD2 (7 bases). Trimming shortened V by 3 bases and J by 1 base, and 20 bases separated the two germline ends. There are 18 residues in the CDR3. Germline CDR1 and CDR2: LNHDA and SQIVND (reference sequence). The part of the CDR3 DNA that was read is TGTGCCAGTAGTATTGGCCGGTGGGGGGGCCAAGGCACAGATACG. Translated, it gives CASSIGRWGGQGTDT. The entire CDR3 is CASSIGRWGGQGTDTQYF.